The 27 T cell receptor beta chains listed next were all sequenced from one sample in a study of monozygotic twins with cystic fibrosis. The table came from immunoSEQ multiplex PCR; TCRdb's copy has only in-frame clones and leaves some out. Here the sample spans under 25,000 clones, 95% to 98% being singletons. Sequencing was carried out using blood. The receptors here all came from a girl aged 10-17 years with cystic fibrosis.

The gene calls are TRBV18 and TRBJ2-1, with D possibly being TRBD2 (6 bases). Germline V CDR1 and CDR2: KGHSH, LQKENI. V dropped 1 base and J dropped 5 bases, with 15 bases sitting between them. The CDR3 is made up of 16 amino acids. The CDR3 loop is CASSPQWSSADNEQFF. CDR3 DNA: TGTGCCAGCTCACCACAGTGGTCTAGCGCCGACAATGAGCAGTTCTTC.

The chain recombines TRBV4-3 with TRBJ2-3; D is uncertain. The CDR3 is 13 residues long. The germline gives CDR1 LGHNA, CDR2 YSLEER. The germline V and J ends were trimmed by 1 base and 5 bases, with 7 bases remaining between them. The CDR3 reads CASSQAREDTQYF. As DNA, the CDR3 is TGCGCCAGCAGCCAAGCAAGGGAAGATACGCAGTATTTT.

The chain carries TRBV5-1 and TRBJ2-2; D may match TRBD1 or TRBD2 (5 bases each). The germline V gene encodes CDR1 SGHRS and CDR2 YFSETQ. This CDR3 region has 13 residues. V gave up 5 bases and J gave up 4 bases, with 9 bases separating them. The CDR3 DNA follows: TGCGCCAGCAGATCAGGGAGCACCGGGGAGCTGTTTTTT. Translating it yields CASRSGSTGELFF.

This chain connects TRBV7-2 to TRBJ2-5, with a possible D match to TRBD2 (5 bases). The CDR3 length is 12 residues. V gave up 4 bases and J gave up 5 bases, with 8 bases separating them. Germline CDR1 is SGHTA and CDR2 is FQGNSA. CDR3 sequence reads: CASSSGEETQYF. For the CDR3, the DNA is TGTGCCAGCAGCTCCGGGGAGGAGACCCAGTACTTC. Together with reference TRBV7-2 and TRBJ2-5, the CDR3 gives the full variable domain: GAGVSQSPSNKVTEKGKDVELRCDPISGHTALYWYRQSLGQGLEFLIYFQGNSAPDKSGLPSDRFSAERTGGSVSTLTIQRTQQEDSAVYLCASSSGEETQYFGPGTRLLVL.

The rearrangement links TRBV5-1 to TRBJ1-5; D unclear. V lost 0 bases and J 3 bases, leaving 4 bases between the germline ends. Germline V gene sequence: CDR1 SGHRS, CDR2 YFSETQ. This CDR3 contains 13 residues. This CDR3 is CASSLGPNQPQHF. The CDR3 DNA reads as TGCGCCAGCAGCTTGGGTCCCAATCAGCCCCAGCATTTT.

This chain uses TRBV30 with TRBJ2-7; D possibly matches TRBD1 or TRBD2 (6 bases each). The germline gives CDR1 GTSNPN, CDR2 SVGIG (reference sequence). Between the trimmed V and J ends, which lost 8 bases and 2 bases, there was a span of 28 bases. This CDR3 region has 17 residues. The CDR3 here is CALKGGSALENTYEQYV. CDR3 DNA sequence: TGTGCCCTTAAGGGGGGTAGCGCCCTAGAAAACACCTACGAGCAGTACGTC.

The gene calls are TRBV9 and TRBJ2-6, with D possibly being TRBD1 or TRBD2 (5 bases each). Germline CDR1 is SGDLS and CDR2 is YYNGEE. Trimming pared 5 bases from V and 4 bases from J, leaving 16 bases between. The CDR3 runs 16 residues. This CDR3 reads CASSRPTGPGANVLTF. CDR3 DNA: TGTGCCAGCAGTCGTCCTACGGGGCCCGGGGCCAACGTCCTGACTTTC.

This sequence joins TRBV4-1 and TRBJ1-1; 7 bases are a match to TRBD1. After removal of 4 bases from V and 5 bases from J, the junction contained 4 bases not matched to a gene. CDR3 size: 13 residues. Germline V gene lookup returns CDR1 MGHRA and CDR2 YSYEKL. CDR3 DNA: TGCGCCAGCAGCCTGAGGACAGGAACTGAAGCTTTCTTT. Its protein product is CASSLRTGTEAFF.

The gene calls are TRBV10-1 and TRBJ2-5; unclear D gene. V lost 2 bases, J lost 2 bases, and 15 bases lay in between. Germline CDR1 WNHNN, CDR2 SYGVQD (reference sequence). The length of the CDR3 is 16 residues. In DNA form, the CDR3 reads TGCGCCAGCAGTGAGCTGGTCAGCGAGGTGCAAGAGACCCAGTACTTC. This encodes CASSELVSEVQETQYF.

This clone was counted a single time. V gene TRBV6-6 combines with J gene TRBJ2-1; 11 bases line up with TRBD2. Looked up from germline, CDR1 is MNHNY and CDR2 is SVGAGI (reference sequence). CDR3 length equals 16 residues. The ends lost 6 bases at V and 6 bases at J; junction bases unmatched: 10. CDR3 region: CASSATSGSRSNEQFF. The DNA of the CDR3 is TGTGCCAGCAGCGCTACTAGCGGGAGTCGGTCCAATGAGCAGTTCTTC.

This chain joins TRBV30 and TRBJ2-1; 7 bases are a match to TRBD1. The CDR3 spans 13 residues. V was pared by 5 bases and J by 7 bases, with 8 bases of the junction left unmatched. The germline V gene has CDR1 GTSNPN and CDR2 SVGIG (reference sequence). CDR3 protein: CAWGLDRRNEQFF. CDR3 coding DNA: TGTGCCTGGGGCCTGGACAGGAGGAATGAGCAGTTCTTC.

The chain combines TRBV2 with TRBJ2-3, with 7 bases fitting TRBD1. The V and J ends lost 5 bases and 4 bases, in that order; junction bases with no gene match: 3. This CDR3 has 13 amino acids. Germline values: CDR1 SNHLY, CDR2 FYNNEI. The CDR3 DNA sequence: TGTGCCAGCAGTCCCGGGACAGCAGATACGCAGTATTTT. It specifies CASSPGTADTQYF.

The DNA of the CDR3 is TGTGCCAGCAGTGAAGAACGACTGGGTGAGCAGTTCTTC. Amino acid sequence: CASSEERLGEQFF. The chain combines TRBV2 with TRBJ2-1; D unresolved. The germline V gene has CDR1 SNHLY and CDR2 FYNNEI. V gave up 1 base and J gave up 9 bases, with 10 bases separating them. This CDR3 region has 13 residues.

CDR3 nucleotides: TGTGCCAGCAGCTTGCGGCAGGGGGATGAAAAACTGTTTTTT. Its translation is CASSLRQGDEKLFF. The chain carries TRBV7-2 and TRBJ1-4; TRBD1 matches at 7 bases. CDR1 SGHTA and CDR2 FQGNSA come from the germline V gene. This CDR3 region has 14 residues. Trimming at V came to 3 bases and at J to 6 bases, leaving 4 bases not matched to a gene.

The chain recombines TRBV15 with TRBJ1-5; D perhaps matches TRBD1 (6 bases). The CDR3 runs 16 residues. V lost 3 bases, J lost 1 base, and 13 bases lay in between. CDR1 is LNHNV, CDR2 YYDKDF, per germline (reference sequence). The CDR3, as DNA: TGTGCCACCAGCAGGCACAGGGTAGACAGCAATCAGCCCCAGCATTTT. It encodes CATSRHRVDSNQPQHF.

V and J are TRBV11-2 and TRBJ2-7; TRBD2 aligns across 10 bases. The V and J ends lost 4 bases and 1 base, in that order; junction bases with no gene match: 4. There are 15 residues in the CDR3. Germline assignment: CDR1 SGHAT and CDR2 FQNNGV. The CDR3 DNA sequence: TGTGCCAGCAGCTCCATACTAGCGGGGTCCTACGAGCAGTACTTC. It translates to CASSSILAGSYEQYF.

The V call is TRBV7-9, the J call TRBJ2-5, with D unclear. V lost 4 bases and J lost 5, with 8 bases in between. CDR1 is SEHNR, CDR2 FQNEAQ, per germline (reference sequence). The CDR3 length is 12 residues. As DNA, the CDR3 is TGTGCCAGCAGCTGGAGTCGGGAGACCCAGTACTTC. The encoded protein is CASSWSRETQYF.

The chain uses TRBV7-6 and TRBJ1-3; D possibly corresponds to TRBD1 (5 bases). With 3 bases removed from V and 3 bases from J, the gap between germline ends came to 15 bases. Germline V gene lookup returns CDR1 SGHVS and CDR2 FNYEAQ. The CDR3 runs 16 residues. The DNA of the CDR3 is TGTGCCAGCAGCTTTTACCCTGGGGGTCGTGGAAACACCATATATTTT. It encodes CASSFYPGGRGNTIYF. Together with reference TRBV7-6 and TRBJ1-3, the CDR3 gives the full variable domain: GAGVSQSPRYKVTKRGQDVALRCDPISGHVSLYWYRQALGQGPEFLTYFNYEAQQDKSGLPNDRFSAERPEGSISTLTIQRTEQRDSAMYRCASSFYPGGRGNTIYFGEGSWLTVV.

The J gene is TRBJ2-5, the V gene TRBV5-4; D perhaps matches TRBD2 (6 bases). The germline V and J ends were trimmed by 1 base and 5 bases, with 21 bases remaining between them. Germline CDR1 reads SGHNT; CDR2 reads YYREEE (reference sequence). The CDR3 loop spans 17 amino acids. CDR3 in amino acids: CASSLPSAGMRRETQYF. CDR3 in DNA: TGTGCCAGCAGCTTGCCTAGCGCAGGGATGAGGCGGGAGACCCAGTACTTC.

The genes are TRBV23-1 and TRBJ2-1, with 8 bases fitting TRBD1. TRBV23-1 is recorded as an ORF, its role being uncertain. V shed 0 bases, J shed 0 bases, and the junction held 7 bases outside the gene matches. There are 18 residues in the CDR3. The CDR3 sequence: CASSQSCQGAFSYNEQFF. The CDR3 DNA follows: TGCGCCAGCAGTCAATCCTGTCAGGGGGCATTCTCCTACAATGAGCAGTTCTTC.

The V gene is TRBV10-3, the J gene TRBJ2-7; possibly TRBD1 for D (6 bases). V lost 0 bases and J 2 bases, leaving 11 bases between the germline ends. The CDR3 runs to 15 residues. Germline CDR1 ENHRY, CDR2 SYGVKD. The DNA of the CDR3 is TGTGCCATCAGTGAGTCCCAGGGGTGGGCCTACGAGCAGTACTTC. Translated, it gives CAISESQGWAYEQYF.

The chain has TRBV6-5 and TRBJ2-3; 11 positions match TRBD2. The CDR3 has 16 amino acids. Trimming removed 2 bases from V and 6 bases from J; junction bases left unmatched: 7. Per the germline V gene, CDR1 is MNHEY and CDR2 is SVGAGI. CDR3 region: CASSYVSGRVRDTQYF. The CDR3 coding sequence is TGTGCCAGCAGTTACGTTAGCGGGAGGGTAAGGGATACGCAGTATTTT.

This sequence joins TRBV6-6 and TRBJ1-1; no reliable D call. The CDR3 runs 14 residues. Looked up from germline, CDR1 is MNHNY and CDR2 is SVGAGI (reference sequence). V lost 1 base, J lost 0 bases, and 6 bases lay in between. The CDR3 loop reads CASSYYWMNTEAFF. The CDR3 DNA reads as TGTGCCAGCAGTTACTATTGGATGAACACTGAAGCTTTCTTT.

The CDR3 DNA sequence: TGTGCCAGCAGTTACTCGGGGGCCGGGTACACCGGGGAGCTGTTTTTT. Translation: CASSYSGAGYTGELFF. The gene calls are TRBV6-5 and TRBJ2-2, with TRBD1 as a possible D gene (6 bases). The germline gives CDR1 MNHEY, CDR2 SVGAGI. The CDR3 sequence is 16 residues long. V shed 0 bases and J shed 3 bases, with 11 bases lying between them.

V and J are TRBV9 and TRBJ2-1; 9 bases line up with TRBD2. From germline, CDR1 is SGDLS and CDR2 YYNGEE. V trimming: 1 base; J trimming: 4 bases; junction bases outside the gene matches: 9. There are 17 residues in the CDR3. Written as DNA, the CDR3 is TGTGCCAGCAGCGTAACCTCCGGGACTAGCTCATACAATGAGCAGTTCTTC. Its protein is CASSVTSGTSSYNEQFF. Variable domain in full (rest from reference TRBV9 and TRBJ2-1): DSGVTQTPKHLITATGQRVTLRCSPRSGDLSVYWYQQSLDQGLQFLIQYYNGEERAKGNILERFSAQQFPDLHSELNLSSLELGDSALYFCASSVTSGTSSYNEQFFGPGTRLTVL.

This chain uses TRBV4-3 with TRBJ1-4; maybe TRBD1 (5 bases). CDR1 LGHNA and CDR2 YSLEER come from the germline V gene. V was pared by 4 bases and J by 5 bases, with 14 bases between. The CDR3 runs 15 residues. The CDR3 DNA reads TGCGCCAGCAGCCTTTCGACAGAACTAAATGAAAAACTGTTTTTT. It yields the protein CASSLSTELNEKLFF.

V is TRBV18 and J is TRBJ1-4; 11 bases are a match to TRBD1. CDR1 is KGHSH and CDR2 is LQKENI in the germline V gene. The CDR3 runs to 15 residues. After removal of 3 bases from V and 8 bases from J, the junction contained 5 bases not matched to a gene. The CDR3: CASSPSGQGVEKLFF. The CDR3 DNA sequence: TGTGCCAGCTCACCTTCGGGACAGGGGGTGGAAAAACTGTTTTTT.